The TCR beta chain under discussion was sequenced for a study of cytomegalovirus exposure and HLA in healthy donors. At the level of the study: Membership in the Caucasian-associated ancestry cluster was found for about 84% of roughly 400 genotyped donors.

It was with 60 Vbeta and 13 Jbeta primers that the PCR ran. Here immunoSEQ multiplex PCR was the method, and the copy in TCRdb shows in-frame clones only, minus some. The sample consists of 120,000 or so clones, about 90% of them appearing once. Points on this clone: Its specificity is unknown. Other DNA sequences from this sample encode an identical CDR3 as well.

Study-level findings and limits: TCR beta V- and J-gene trimming, according to a later analysis, was linked to a missense DCLRE1C variant. More clonal expansion characterized HLA-associated TCR beta chains than equally common others in a later analysis. Data from an earlier analysis indicated that most TCR beta V segments were productive either about 87% or about 30% of the time.

The CDR3 has 14 amino acids. Looked up from germline, CDR1 is SGHNT and CDR2 is YYREEE (reference sequence). Trimming removed 4 bases at V and 1 base at J, with 9 bases between. Material: PBMCs. This chain connects TRBV5-4 to TRBJ1-3; D may be TRBD1 (6 bases). The origin of this receptor is a man aged 35 to 55 in good health and CMV-seronegative. The CDR3 nucleotides read TGTGCCAGCAGCCTACAGGGATCTGGAAACACCATATATTTT. Encoded protein: CASSLQGSGNTIYF.